A selection of T cell receptor beta chains follows, all from one sample in a study of CD8+CD57+ T cells in acquired aplastic anemia. Using its own MiXCR run on the reads, TCRdb lists one record per CDR3 protein. The sample yields 160,000 or so distinct CDR3 sequences, under 55% seen once. The sequencing input was sorted CD4+, CD8+, or CD8+CD57+ T cells (not recorded which) from PBMCs. The receptor source for this set is a human donor with aplastic anemia. Each CDR3 is given with its conserved first and last residue. Size is omitted from some rows. Given values are once, few, many or a class for expanded clones.

>TRBV12-3/TRBV12-4|15|many
CASTFAGTNYNEQFF
>TRBV3-1|19|.
CASSQGAGARDVGTDTQYF
>TRBV29-1|12|.
CSVGGRKDEQFF
>TRBV5-1|13|many
CASSLEAEETQYF
>TRBV6-2/TRBV6-3|18|.
CASSSSSPGPGGKNIQYF
>TRBV5-4|14|.
CASSSPRGGETQYF
>TRBV7-6|14|.
CASSPTGRYNEQFF
>TRBV6-6|14|many
CASSWDSLNQPQHF
>TRBV15|14|few
CATSRERRDTEAFF
>TRBV2|14|.
CAIIARGGPYEQYF
>TRBV6-1|11|many
CASRQTGKAFF
>TRBV19|14|.
CASSISYWDTEAFF
>TRBV5-4|16|once
CASSSEGLAGASEQYF
>TRBV11-1|14|many
CASSPGRKNTEAFF
>TRBV20-1|13|medium-sized
CSARDNRNTEAFF
>TRBV5-8|15|many
CASSLGQGENYGYTF
>TRBV19|14|.
CASSPAGVGTEAFF
>TRBV20-1|16|many
CSARDPRTGQVETQYF
>TRBV20-1|13|.
CSARKPSDNEQFF
>TRBV19|14|.
CASSTNRGNSPLHF
>TRBV7-2|13|.
CASSSHLEQPQHF
>TRBV12-3/TRBV12-4|14|.
CASILGVGGYGYTF
>TRBV24-1|15|.
CATSGLAGGSDTQYF
>TRBV10-3|13|many
CALSGSGSWEQYF
>TRBV7-9|13|few
CASSPGTAETQYF
>TRBV6-1|14|.
CASSGRGSDSPLHF
>TRBV11-2|16|.
CASSLSQGMVGETQYF
>TRBV20-1|16|.
CSARDLGGGAVETQYF
>TRBV6-5|13|many
CASSSSRDGEQFF
>TRBV6-1|12|.
CVTEGPSYEQYF
>TRBV29-1|16|many
CSVEEASGTSYNEQFF
>TRBV4-2|17|.
CASSRTTSGSMGNIQYF
>TRBV9|14|many
CASSRVGFSYEQYF
>TRBV15|18|.
CATSRGESSGGAGDTQYF
>TRBV28|14|.
CASSLLAAQETQYF
>TRBV7-9|13|.
CASSLALGDEQYF
>TRBV27|15|few
CASSRTTGGNYEQYF
>TRBV24-1|13|many
CATEGTGSQPQHF
>TRBV2|12|.
CASSRGVSPLHF
>TRBV29-1|13|once
CSVTQSMNTEAFF
>TRBV24-1|13|many
CATSDNTGETQYF
>TRBV25-1|12|few
CASSAGQETQYF
>TRBV9|13|many
CASSVAGTVGYTF
>TRBV11-3|18|many
CASSQIRPYREYQETQYF
>TRBV5-4|15|few
CASSLASAGKNEQFF
>TRBV12-3/TRBV12-4|15|many
CASSLAGGLRGEQYF
>TRBV9|15|.
CASSVDGQGTDGYTF
>TRBV7-9|15|.
CASSQGLATIYEQYF
>TRBV15|15|many
CATSREVAGVSPLHF
>TRBV28|15|.
CASSTPGQGDSPLHF
>TRBV19|14|many
CASSKEYSNQPQHF
>TRBV15|13|.
CATSRDTGYEQYF
>TRBV11-3|14|.
CASSPGQTQETQYF
>TRBV24-1|13|.
CATSDHLGRGYTF
>TRBV7-2|16|many
CASSLGFREAGYEQYF
>TRBV19|15|.
CASSIGTGGRGEQYF
>TRBV18|15|.
CASSAKGQGAGELFF
>TRBV2|13|few
CASPPDGRDTQYF
>TRBV20-1|13|.
CSASGQGYETQYF